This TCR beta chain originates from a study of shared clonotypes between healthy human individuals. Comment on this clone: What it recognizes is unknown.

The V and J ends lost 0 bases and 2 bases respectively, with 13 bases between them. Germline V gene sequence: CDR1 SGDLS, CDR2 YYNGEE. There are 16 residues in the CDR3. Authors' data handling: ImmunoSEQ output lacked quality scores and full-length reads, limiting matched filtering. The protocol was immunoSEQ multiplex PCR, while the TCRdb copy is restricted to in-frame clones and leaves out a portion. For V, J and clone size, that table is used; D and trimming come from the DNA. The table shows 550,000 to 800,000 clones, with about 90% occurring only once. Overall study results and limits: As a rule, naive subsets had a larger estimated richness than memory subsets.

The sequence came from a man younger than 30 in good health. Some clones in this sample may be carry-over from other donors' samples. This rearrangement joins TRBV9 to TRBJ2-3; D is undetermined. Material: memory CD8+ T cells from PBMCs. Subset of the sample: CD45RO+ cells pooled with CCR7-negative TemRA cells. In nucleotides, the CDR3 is TGTGCCAGCAGCGTAGACGACACGTTGATCACAGATACGCAGTATTTT. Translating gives CASSVDDTLITDTQYF.